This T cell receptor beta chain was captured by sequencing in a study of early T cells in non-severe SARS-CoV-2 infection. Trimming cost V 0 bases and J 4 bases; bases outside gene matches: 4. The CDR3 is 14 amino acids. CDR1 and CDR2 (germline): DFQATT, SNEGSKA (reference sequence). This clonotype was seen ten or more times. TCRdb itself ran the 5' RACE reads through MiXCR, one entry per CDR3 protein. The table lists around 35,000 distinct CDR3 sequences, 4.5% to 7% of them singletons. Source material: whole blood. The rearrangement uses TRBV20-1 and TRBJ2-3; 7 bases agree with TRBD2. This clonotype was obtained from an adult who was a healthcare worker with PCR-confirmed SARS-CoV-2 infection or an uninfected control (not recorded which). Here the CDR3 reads CSARESSGADTQYF. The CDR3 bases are TGCAGTGCTAGAGAGTCTAGCGGCGCAGATACGCAGTATTTT.